This T cell receptor beta chain was observed in a study of blood T cells in healthy people across ages. Through a sample-barcoded 5' primer and a J-beta primer mix, a second PCR was run for roughly 6 to 11 cycles. A template-switch adaptor containing 12 random nucleotides labeled each cDNA molecule. TCRdb analysed the 5' RACE reads with MiXCR anew, one entry per CDR3 protein. The table includes around 1,900,000 distinct CDR3 sequences, about 39% detected once. This clonotype occurred a few times. Caucasian individuals from Russia who were healthy and aged about 6 to 95 acted as donors. Isolation yielded PBMCs, at least 7 million per sample, in every case. Germline V CDR1 and CDR2: SGHVS, FQNEAQ. There are 10 residues in the CDR3. V gave up 5 bases and J gave up 15 bases, with 11 bases separating them.

The chain recombines TRBV7-8 with TRBJ1-5, with D possibly TRBD1 on 5 matching bases. Material for sequencing was blood. The clonotype was recovered from a human donor in good health. This CDR3 reads CASSPGQRHF. The CDR3 DNA sequence: TGTGCCAGCAGCCCAGGGCAGCGGCATTTT. The entire variable domain, with the rest obtained from reference TRBV7-8 and TRBJ1-5, is as follows: GAGVSQSPRYKVAKRGQDVALRCDPISGHVSLFWYQQALGQGPEFLTYFQNEAQLDKSGLPSDRFFAERPEGSVSTLKIQRTQQEDSAVYLCASSPGQRHFGDGTRLSIL.